This entry lists 8 T cell receptor beta chains sequenced from one sample in a study of cytomegalovirus exposure and HLA in healthy donors. It was with 60 Vbeta and 13 Jbeta primers that the PCR ran. Using immunoSEQ multiplex PCR, the repertoire was profiled, and TCRdb retains in-frame clones only, with some absent. The table has 200,000 to 250,000 clones, roughly three quarters seen once. Sequenced input: PBMCs. These receptor sequences come from a man aged 50 to 59 in good health and CMV-seronegative.

The CDR3 region is CASSVEGGGGHEQYF. The CDR3 nucleotides are TGTGCCAGCAGCGTAGAGGGCGGCGGGGGGCACGAGCAGTACTTC. V gene TRBV9 combines with J gene TRBJ2-7, with TRBD2 matching 8 bases. Unmatched junction bases numbered 7, after V lost 0 bases and J lost 5 bases. CDR3 length equals 15 residues. Germline-derived CDR1 and CDR2 are SGDLS and YYNGEE.

CDR3 amino acids: CAWNGGRGTGELFF. The CDR3 DNA reads TGTGCCTGGAACGGGGGGCGCGGCACCGGGGAGCTGTTTTTT. V usage is TRBV30 and J usage is TRBJ2-2; possible D gene TRBD2, 7 bases. Germline V gives CDR1 GTSNPN, CDR2 SVGIG (reference sequence). The CDR3 has 14 residues. V gave up 4 bases and J gave up 4 bases, with 13 bases separating them.

The chain has TRBV9 and TRBJ2-5; 7 bases align to TRBD2. This CDR3 comprises 15 residues. From germline, CDR1 is SGDLS and CDR2 YYNGEE. Trimming cost V 0 bases and J 5 bases; bases outside gene matches: 7. The CDR3 here is CASSVVGGMVETQYF. For the CDR3, the DNA is TGTGCCAGCAGCGTAGTGGGGGGGATGGTTGAGACCCAGTACTTC.

The chain couples TRBV2 to TRBJ2-7; D is perhaps TRBD2 (5 bases). The V and J ends lost 8 bases and 0 bases respectively, with 14 bases between them. CDR1 is SNHLY, CDR2 FYNNEI, per germline. The CDR3 consists of 14 residues. CDR3 region: CASVSSGSSYEQYF. In DNA, the CDR3 is TGTGCCAGCGTCTCTTCGGGATCCTCCTACGAGCAGTACTTC.

The rearrangement links TRBV7-6 to TRBJ2-7; D perhaps matches TRBD1 (5 bases). V lost 1 base and J 5 bases, leaving 15 bases between the germline ends. The length of the CDR3 is 15 residues. Germline CDR1 reads SGHVS; CDR2 reads FNYEAQ. DNA of the CDR3: TGTGCCAGCAGCTTAGGGTGGCAGGGATACCACGAGCAGTACTTC. Residues: CASSLGWQGYHEQYF.

The rearrangement uses TRBV2 and TRBJ2-1, with TRBD1 matching over 10 bases. CDR3 size: 15 residues. After removal of 6 bases from V and 4 bases from J, the junction contained 6 bases not matched to a gene. The germline gives CDR1 SNHLY, CDR2 FYNNEI. CDR3 amino acids: CASSPRQGAYNEQFF. The CDR3 DNA follows: TGTGCCAGCAGCCCCCGACAGGGGGCGTACAATGAGCAGTTCTTC.

The V gene is TRBV29-1, the J gene TRBJ2-5, with D perhaps matching TRBD2 (6 bases). Looked up from germline, CDR1 is SQVTM and CDR2 is ANQGSEA. CDR3 length: 13 residues. V gave up 4 bases and J gave up 4 bases, with 13 bases separating them. The CDR3 DNA reads TGCAGCGTTGCCCTCCGGAGGGGAGAGACCCAGTACTTC. Its translation: CSVALRRGETQYF.

This chain connects TRBV5-4 to TRBJ2-7, with 9 bases identical to TRBD1. The trim removed 1 base at V and 0 bases at J, leaving 2 bases unmatched. The CDR3 contains 15 residues. Germline values: CDR1 SGHNT, CDR2 YYREEE (reference sequence). The CDR3 region is CASSLWDRASYEQYF. The CDR3 nucleotides read TGTGCCAGCAGCTTGTGGGACAGGGCCTCCTACGAGCAGTACTTC.